The 32 T cell receptor beta chains reported below all come from one sample, sequenced in a study of beta chain features in type 1 diabetes. Study results and limitations: Researchers report that Type 1 diabetes patients had moderately but significantly shorter TCRB CDR3s across all four CD4+ subsets.

The authors reverse transcribed all of the isolated RNA, so sequencing captured expressed TCRB transcripts. TCRdb's table, derived via immunoSEQ multiplex PCR, lists solely in-frame clones and lacks some. The data show 150,000 to 200,000 clones, about 63% seen once. The antigens of these receptors remain unknown. Input material: naive CD4+ T cells from blood. The origin of the receptors is a man aged 30 to 39 with type 1 diabetes.

This clone was seen only a few times. The rearrangement uses TRBV25-1 and TRBJ1-5, with D perhaps matching TRBD1 (6 bases). V shed 9 bases and J shed 1 base, with 10 bases lying between them. Germline-derived CDR1 and CDR2 are MGHDK and SYGVNS. This CDR3 contains 13 residues. CDR3 amino acids: CARDRQSNQPQHF. The CDR3 coding sequence is TGTGCCAGGGACAGACAAAGCAATCAGCCCCAGCATTTT.

This clone was recorded only once. Here the CDR3 DNA reads TGTGCCAGCAGTGAATACTTACAGGGTAAGGAGCAGTACTTC. It is translated as CASSEYLQGKEQYF. The chain is built from TRBV25-1 and TRBJ2-7; D might be TRBD1 (6 bases). Germline CDR1 MGHDK, CDR2 SYGVNS. This CDR3 has 14 residues. The V end was cut by 0 bases, the J end by 7 bases, with 13 bases between.

The chain is built from TRBV13 and TRBJ2-5; D is perhaps TRBD1 (6 bases). The CDR3 extends over 13 amino acids. Germline V CDR1 and CDR2: PRHDT, FYEKMQ (reference sequence). The ends were cut back, 0 bases at V and 7 bases at J, with 9 bases in the middle. CDR3 in DNA: TGTGCCAGCAGCTTAGGCAGAGGGGGGACCCAGTACTTC. Residues: CASSLGRGGTQYF.

The chain joins TRBV30 to TRBJ1-2, with D tentatively TRBD1 (6 bases). This CDR3 contains 13 residues. Germline V gives CDR1 GTSNPN, CDR2 SVGIG (reference sequence). The CDR3 region has the DNA TGTGCTTCCGGGCCAGATTGGGGGCATGGCTACACCTTC. As protein: CASGPDWGHGYTF.

The chain recombines TRBV9 with TRBJ1-5, with D unresolved. V lost 0 bases and J 7 bases, leaving 8 bases between the germline ends. Germline V gives CDR1 SGDLS, CDR2 YYNGEE. This CDR3 is built from 13 residues. The CDR3: CASSVDNRQPQHF. CDR3 coding DNA: TGTGCCAGCAGCGTAGATAACCGGCAGCCCCAGCATTTT.

In DNA, the CDR3 is TGTGCCAGCAGCGTACAGGAGGACACCGGGGAGCTGTTTTTT. As protein: CASSVQEDTGELFF. The gene calls are TRBV7-9 and TRBJ2-2; the D gene could be TRBD1 or TRBD2 (5 bases each). CDR1 is SEHNR and CDR2 is FQNEAQ in the germline V gene (reference sequence). Deletions cut 5 bases from V and 3 bases from J, with 10 bases between. The CDR3 sequence is 14 residues long.

The rearrangement links TRBV2 to TRBJ2-3; 9 nucleotides align to TRBD2. Germline CDR1 and CDR2: SNHLY and FYNNEI. This CDR3 contains 14 residues. Trimming took 5 bases from V and 1 from J; bases not matched to a gene: 1. The CDR3 coding sequence is TGTGCCAGCAGTCCTAGCGGGGGCACAGATACGCAGTATTTT. Protein: CASSPSGGTDTQYF.

V usage is TRBV2 and J usage is TRBJ1-4; no definite D call. The V gene lost 8 bases and the J gene lost 4 bases, with 8 bases spanning the gap. The CDR3 runs to 12 residues. Germline lookup yields CDR1 SNHLY and CDR2 FYNNEI. The CDR3 sequence is CASGVDNEKLFF. CDR3 sequence (DNA): TGTGCCAGCGGGGTCGATAATGAAAAACTGTTTTTT.

The rearrangement joins TRBV18 to TRBJ1-1; a possible D gene is TRBD1 (6 bases). The CDR3 is made up of 14 amino acids. Germline V CDR1 and CDR2: KGHSH, LQKENI. V lost 6 bases and J lost 1, with 12 bases in between. CDR3 nucleotide sequence: TGTGCCAGCTCGCACAACAGGGCGAACACTGAAGCTTTCTTT. This gives the protein CASSHNRANTEAFF.

The chain uses TRBV7-2 and TRBJ2-1; D might be TRBD1 (6 bases). The CDR3 contains 12 residues. Per the germline V gene, CDR1 is SGHTA and CDR2 is FQGNSA. The V end lost 5 bases, the J end lost 10 bases, and 12 bases lay between the germline ends. The CDR3 DNA reads as TGTGCCAGCAGCAAACAGGGTGAGGAGCAGTTCTTC. Residues: CASSKQGEEQFF.

The chain links TRBV7-2 to TRBJ1-2; 8 bases are a match to TRBD1. Germline CDR1 reads SGHTA; CDR2 reads FQGNSA. The junction had 5 bases not matched to a gene; V was cut back by 4 bases and J by 4 bases. This CDR3 contains 14 residues. The CDR3 sequence: CASSSDTGGYGYTF. In DNA form, the CDR3 reads TGTGCCAGCAGCTCAGACACAGGGGGCTATGGCTACACCTTC.

This clone turned up a few times. This chain links TRBV7-2 with TRBJ2-5; D might be TRBD1 (6 bases). Per the germline V gene, CDR1 is SGHTA and CDR2 is FQGNSA. V gave up 5 bases and J gave up 4 bases, with 11 bases separating them. The CDR3 contains 13 residues. This CDR3 reads CASSEIRGETQYF. Written as DNA, the CDR3 is TGTGCCAGCAGCGAAATCAGGGGAGAGACCCAGTACTTC.

This chain links TRBV28 with TRBJ2-2; the match to TRBD1 covers 9 bases. The V and J ends lost 4 bases and 6 bases, in that order; junction bases with no gene match: 6. The CDR3 is 15 residues long. Germline V gene sequence: CDR1 MDHEN, CDR2 SYDVKM. As DNA, the CDR3 is TGTGCCAGCAGTTCACCCGGGACAGGGTCCGGGGAGCTGTTTTTT. This sequence encodes CASSSPGTGSGELFF.

The CDR3 DNA reads TGTGCCAGCAGTGAACAGGGGGAAGAGACCCAGTACTTC. Translation gives CASSEQGEETQYF. The J gene is TRBJ2-5, the V gene TRBV2, with 7 bases that match TRBD1. CDR1 and CDR2 (germline): SNHLY, FYNNEI. V lost 2 bases, J lost 3 bases, and 0 bases stayed unmatched. The CDR3 extends over 13 amino acids.

This clone was seen only a few times. This chain uses TRBV30 with TRBJ2-1; 12 bases are a match to TRBD1. The CDR3 is 14 residues long. CDR1 is GTSNPN, CDR2 SVGIG, per germline (reference sequence). After removal of 5 bases from V and 8 bases from J, the junction contained 7 bases not matched to a gene. The CDR3, as DNA: TGTGCCTGGGGGACAGGGGGCAATTTCTATGAGCAGTTCTTC. Translation: CAWGTGGNFYEQFF.

CDR3 loop: CASTRDGSTGELFF. The CDR3 coding sequence is TGTGCCAGCACCCGGGACGGTTCCACCGGGGAGCTGTTTTTT. The chain combines TRBV7-9 with TRBJ2-2; D is tentatively TRBD1 or TRBD2 (5 bases each). CDR3 length equals 14 residues. Trimming left V 7 bases short and J 4 bases short, with 13 bases between. CDR1 SEHNR and CDR2 FQNEAQ come from the germline V gene (reference sequence). The variable domain in full, with the rest retrieved from reference TRBV7-9 and TRBJ2-2, is DTGVSQNPRHKITKRGQNVTFRCDPISEHNRLYWYRQTLGQGPEFLTYFQNEAQLEKSRLLSDRFSAERPKGSFSTLEIQRTEQGDSAMYLCASTRDGSTGELFFGEGSRLTVL.

The gene calls are TRBV10-1 and TRBJ2-7; TRBD1 aligns across 8 bases. Germline values: CDR1 WNHNN, CDR2 SYGVQD (reference sequence). With 4 bases clipped from V and 3 bases from J, the junction kept 8 bases outside the gene matches. The CDR3 covers 15 residues. The CDR3 protein is CASSGLGQGNYEQYF. As DNA, the CDR3 is TGCGCCAGCAGTGGATTAGGACAGGGTAACTACGAGCAGTACTTC.

The rearrangement links TRBV15 to TRBJ2-3, with 11 bases that match TRBD2. Germline V CDR1 and CDR2: LNHNV, YYDKDF (reference sequence). With V trimmed by 1 base and J by 6 bases, 3 bases remained unmatched. This CDR3 is built from 15 residues. The CDR3 DNA sequence: TGTGCCACCAGCAGAGGTAGCGGGGGGGCGGATACGCAGTATTTT. It encodes CATSRGSGGADTQYF.

The rearrangement links TRBV5-6 to TRBJ2-3; no clear D gene. The CDR3 covers 13 residues. Germline CDR1 is SGHDT and CDR2 is YYEEEE. Trimming pared 0 bases from V and 2 bases from J, leaving 4 bases between. CDR3 sequence reads: CASSLVVTDTQYF. In DNA, the CDR3 is TGTGCCAGCAGCTTGGTAGTCACAGATACGCAGTATTTT.

This clone was observed a handful of times. The CDR3 loop reads CASSLGDAESYEQYF. CDR3 DNA sequence: TGCGCCAGCAGCTTGGGGGACGCCGAGTCCTACGAGCAGTACTTC. The V call is TRBV5-1, the J call TRBJ2-7; D may correspond to TRBD1 or TRBD2 (5 bases each). Germline assignment: CDR1 SGHRS and CDR2 YFSETQ. V gave up 0 bases and J gave up 1 base, with 11 bases separating them. This CDR3 region has 15 residues.

The chain uses TRBV9 and TRBJ1-1; D is unresolved. Germline CDR1 is SGDLS and CDR2 is YYNGEE. This CDR3 contains 14 residues. Deletions cut 0 bases from V and 4 bases from J, with 10 bases between. The CDR3 reads CASSVVQGFTEAFF. The CDR3 DNA follows: TGTGCCAGCAGCGTAGTTCAAGGGTTCACTGAAGCTTTCTTT.

This clone came up a few times. The junction does not match germline at one end; this may be a read error. V usage is TRBV29-1 and J usage is TRBJ2-7; 9 bases line up with TRBD1. The CDR3 covers 13 residues. CDR1 SQVTM and CDR2 ANQGSEA come from the germline V gene. CDR3 in DNA: TGCAGCGCTGAACAGGGGGCGGCCTACGAGCAGTACTTC. It translates to CSAEQGAAYEQYF.

The chain links TRBV9 to TRBJ2-5; D is ambiguous. The V and J ends lost 0 bases and 5 bases respectively, with 11 bases between them. Per germline, CDR1 SGDLS and CDR2 YYNGEE. There are 14 residues in the CDR3. CDR3 loop: CASSVGPASETQYF. The CDR3 bases are TGTGCCAGCAGCGTAGGCCCTGCTTCTGAGACCCAGTACTTC.

This chain links TRBV5-6 with TRBJ2-2; D might be TRBD2 (6 bases). There are 15 residues in the CDR3. Between the trimmed V and J ends, which lost 4 bases and 5 bases, there was a span of 15 bases. Germline assignment: CDR1 SGHDT and CDR2 YYEEEE. CDR3 amino acids: CASSHPGVRTGELFF. Written as DNA, the CDR3 is TGTGCCAGCAGCCATCCGGGGGTGCGAACCGGGGAGCTGTTTTTT.

This clone occurred once. The gene calls are TRBV1 and TRBJ1-5; the table's D call, TRBD1, has no DNA check behind it. TRBV1 is assigned pseudogene status. The CDR3 sequence is 14 residues long. Here the CDR3 reads CTSSQTQGVQPQHF. The CDR3 DNA sequence: TGCACCAGCAGCCAAACCCAGGGTGTTCAGCCCCAGCATTTT.

This chain joins TRBV28 and TRBJ2-2; a weak D match, TRBD1 (6 bases). The CDR3 runs 16 residues. Germline V gene sequence: CDR1 MDHEN, CDR2 SYDVKM. Trimming left V 5 bases short and J 5 bases short, with 18 bases between. The CDR3 loop reads CASSTRQALRTGELFF. CDR3 DNA: TGTGCCAGCAGTACTAGACAGGCCTTAAGGACCGGGGAGCTGTTTTTT.

The chain uses TRBV29-1 and TRBJ2-5; D unclear. CDR3 length equals 12 residues. V lost 5 bases to trimming and J lost 2 bases, with 9 bases between them. Per germline, CDR1 SQVTM and CDR2 ANQGSEA. CDR3 sequence (DNA): TGCAGCGTTCGAGAAGGGCAAGAGACCCAGTACTTC. This translates into CSVREGQETQYF.

The chain carries TRBV4-3 and TRBJ2-5; D gene ambiguous. The CDR3 has 13 amino acids. Trimming cost V 1 base and J 4 bases, with 7 bases left between them. Germline-derived CDR1 and CDR2 are LGHNA and YSLEER. This CDR3 reads CASSQGLRETQYF. The CDR3 DNA reads TGCGCCAGCAGCCAAGGGCTTAGAGAGACCCAGTACTTC.

This clone was observed a few times. This rearrangement joins TRBV7-2 to TRBJ2-2, with D unclear. Germline CDR1 reads SGHTA; CDR2 reads FQGNSA. V lost 5 bases, J lost 3 bases, and 4 bases lay in between. This CDR3 is 12 amino acids long. The CDR3 DNA sequence: TGTGCCAGCAGCGGTTACACCGGGGAGCTGTTTTTT. Its translation is CASSGYTGELFF.

This chain links TRBV29-1 with TRBJ1-2, with 7 bases fitting TRBD1. The CDR3 length is 13 residues. CDR1 is SQVTM, CDR2 ANQGSEA, per germline. The J segment lost 4 bases and the V segment lost 1 base, leaving 3 bases of the junction unmatched. In DNA, the CDR3 is TGCAGCGTTGAAGGGGGACAGTTCTATGGCTACACCTTC. As protein: CSVEGGQFYGYTF.

This chain joins TRBV6-5 and TRBJ1-2; D is ambiguous. The V end was cut by 7 bases, the J end by 6 bases, with 12 bases between. The CDR3 is made up of 12 amino acids. The germline V gene has CDR1 MNHEY and CDR2 SVGAGI. The chain's CDR3 is CASTTRSHGYTF. Here the CDR3 DNA reads TGTGCCAGCACGACAAGGAGCCATGGCTACACCTTC.

V is TRBV7-2 and J is TRBJ1-1, with D possibly being TRBD1 (6 bases). Trimming cost V 0 bases and J 0 bases, with 8 bases left between them. CDR1 is SGHTA and CDR2 is FQGNSA in the germline V gene. The CDR3 runs to 15 residues. CDR3 in amino acids: CASSLAGQMNTEAFF. As DNA, the CDR3 is TGTGCCAGCAGCTTAGCTGGACAGATGAACACTGAAGCTTTCTTT.